The 23 T cell receptor beta chains below all came from one sample that was sequenced in a study of blood T cell repertoires in COVID-19. Some clones are missing from TCRdb's copy, which holds only in-frame ones; the method was immunoSEQ multiplex PCR. Of more than 90,000 clones listed, less than 85% are singletons. Sequences were obtained from peripheral blood. Source of these receptors: a man in his forties or fifties with acute or convalescent COVID-19.

This clone was found a few times. The chain couples TRBV5-1 to TRBJ2-2, with 12 bases matching TRBD1. Germline loops: CDR1 SGHRS, CDR2 YFSETQ. V shed 4 bases and J 5 bases; nucleotides not matched to a gene: 6. This CDR3 comprises 16 residues. CDR3 in amino acids: CASSLGQGADTGELFF. CDR3 DNA sequence: TGCGCCAGCAGCCTGGGACAGGGGGCAGATACCGGGGAGCTGTTTTTT.

The chain uses TRBV15 and TRBJ2-5, with D perhaps TRBD1 (5 bases). CDR3 size: 14 residues. The V and J ends lost 1 base and 3 bases respectively, with 9 bases between them. Germline V gene sequence: CDR1 LNHNV, CDR2 YYDKDF (reference sequence). The CDR3 nucleotides are TGTGCCACCAGCAGAGGCAGGGAAAAAGAGACCCAGTACTTC. Its protein product is CATSRGREKETQYF. The full variable domain, in which reference TRBV15 and TRBJ2-5 provide the parts outside the CDR3, is DAMVIQNPRYQVTQFGKPVTLSCSQTLNHNVMYWYQQKSSQAPKLLFHYYDKDFNNEADTPDNFQSRRPNTSFCFLDIRSPGLGDTAMYLCATSRGREKETQYFGPGTRLLVL.

This chain uses TRBV27 with TRBJ1-1, with 10 bases lining up with TRBD1. The CDR3 runs to 15 residues. With V trimmed by 6 bases and J by 3 bases, 7 bases remained unmatched. CDR1 and CDR2 (germline): MNHEY, SMNVEV (reference sequence). CDR3 in DNA: TGTGCCAGCAGCCCAATTGGGACAGGGGACACTGAAGCTTTCTTT. Translation gives CASSPIGTGDTEAFF.

The V gene is TRBV6-2 or TRBV6-3, the J gene TRBJ1-2; D ambiguous. The CDR3 extends over 12 amino acids. CDR1 is MNHEY, CDR2 SVGEGT, per germline. Trimming cost V 3 bases and J 4 bases, with 6 bases left between them. The CDR3 sequence is CASSYISYGYTF. The DNA for the CDR3 is TGTGCCAGCAGTTATATCAGCTATGGCTACACCTTC.

This clone has more than one count but fewer than ten. V gene TRBV2 combines with J gene TRBJ2-1, with 10 positions matching TRBD2. Trimming at V came to 7 bases and at J to 3 bases, leaving 9 bases not matched to a gene. This CDR3 has 16 amino acids. The V gene's germline CDR1 is SNHLY and CDR2 FYNNEI. The CDR3: CASIPVASGGYNEQFF. CDR3 DNA: TGTGCCAGCATTCCTGTCGCTAGCGGGGGCTACAATGAGCAGTTCTTC.

This sequence joins TRBV6-1 and TRBJ2-1, with D hard to call. V was shortened by 1 base and J by 4 bases, with 14 bases between the two germline ends. The germline CDR1 and CDR2 sequences are MNHNS and SASEGT. The CDR3 is made up of 16 amino acids. The CDR3 DNA is TGTGCCAGCAGTGAAGTCCGCCTAGAGCCTTACAATGAGCAGTTCTTC. This translates into CASSEVRLEPYNEQFF.

This chain uses TRBV9 with TRBJ2-2; D may be TRBD2 (5 bases). The V end was cut by 0 bases, the J end by 3 bases, with 9 bases between. Germline lookup yields CDR1 SGDLS and CDR2 YYNGEE. This CDR3 region has 15 residues. CDR3 amino acids: CASSVGGRDTGELFF. CDR3 DNA sequence: TGTGCCAGCAGCGTAGGAGGGCGCGACACCGGGGAGCTGTTTTTT.

J is TRBJ1-5 and V is TRBV6-6; perhaps TRBD1 as D (5 bases). The CDR3 sequence is 14 residues long. Deletions cut 7 bases from V and 4 bases from J, with 14 bases between. Germline lookup yields CDR1 MNHNY and CDR2 SVGAGI (reference sequence). In DNA form, the CDR3 reads TGTGCCAGCAAGGGGCAGGACTATAATCAGCCCCAGCATTTT. Translation gives CASKGQDYNQPQHF.

This chain uses TRBV2 with TRBJ1-4; 7 bases align to TRBD1. This CDR3 spans 14 amino acids. V shed 7 bases, J shed 7 bases, and the junction held 9 bases outside the gene matches. Germline CDR1 reads SNHLY; CDR2 reads FYNNEI. The DNA for the CDR3 is TGTGCCAGCACCTTAGGGGGCATCAGTGAAAAACTGTTTTTT. The encoded protein is CASTLGGISEKLFF.

The chain employs TRBV5-6 and TRBJ1-2, with TRBD1 as a possible D gene (6 bases). Trimming took off 3 bases at V and 7 bases at J, with 19 bases between the two ends. This CDR3 has 15 amino acids. CDR1 and CDR2 (germline): SGHDT, YYEEEE. CDR3 amino acids: CASSSDSRPLSGYTF. The CDR3 bases are TGTGCCAGCAGCTCGGACAGCCGGCCACTGTCTGGCTACACCTTC. The full variable domain, with the rest looked up from reference TRBV5-6 and TRBJ1-2, is DAGVTQSPTHLIKTRGQQVTLRCSPKSGHDTVSWYQQALGQGPQFIFQYYEEEERQRGNFPDRFSGHQFPNYSSELNVNALLLGDSALYLCASSSDSRPLSGYTFGSGTRLTVV.

Here the CDR3 reads CASSQDLLRGNGNTIYF. The CDR3 nucleotides read TGCGCCAGCAGCCAAGATCTGTTGAGGGGGAATGGAAACACCATATATTTT. This chain joins TRBV4-1 and TRBJ1-3; tentatively, D is TRBD1 (6 bases). CDR1 is MGHRA and CDR2 is YSYEKL in the germline V gene. This CDR3 spans 17 amino acids. V was shortened by 0 bases and J by 3 bases, with 15 bases between the two germline ends.

This chain links TRBV29-1 with TRBJ1-2, with D perhaps TRBD1 (6 bases). Germline CDR1 is SQVTM and CDR2 is ANQGSEA. Trimming removed 0 bases from V and 4 bases from J, with 18 bases in between. The CDR3 runs to 16 residues. The DNA of the CDR3 is TGCAGCGTTGAAGATCAGGGGACCGGGCAGACCTATGGCTACACCTTC. Residues: CSVEDQGTGQTYGYTF.

Here the CDR3 reads CASSYGDSSNTEAFF. CDR3 DNA sequence: TGCGCCAGCAGCTATGGGGACAGTTCGAACACTGAAGCTTTCTTT. The V call is TRBV5-1, the J call TRBJ1-1; 7 positions match TRBD1. Germline loops: CDR1 SGHRS, CDR2 YFSETQ. The trim removed 3 bases at V and 1 base at J, leaving 6 bases unmatched. CDR3 length: 15 amino acids.

The CDR3 here is CASSQETAVVGTDTQYF. CDR3 sequence (DNA): TGTGCCAGCAGCCAAGAAACGGCGGTAGTAGGCACAGATACGCAGTATTTT. The chain has TRBV3-1 (or the pseudogene TRBV3-2) and TRBJ2-3; D not resolved. Germline-derived CDR1 and CDR2 are LGHDT and YNNKEL (reference sequence). V lost 0 bases to trimming and J lost 1 base, with 14 bases between them. The CDR3 runs to 17 residues.

The rearrangement links TRBV5-1 to TRBJ1-2; D uncertain. V lost 0 bases, J lost 1 base, and 7 bases lay in between. From germline, CDR1 is SGHRS and CDR2 YFSETQ. This CDR3 comprises 14 residues. The CDR3 here is CASSLDPNNYGYTF. The CDR3 nucleotides read TGCGCCAGCAGCTTGGATCCCAATAACTATGGCTACACCTTC.

The chain employs TRBV5-6 and TRBJ2-2, with TRBD1 matching over 8 bases. Germline CDR1 is SGHDT and CDR2 is YYEEEE. The V and J ends lost 4 bases and 3 bases, in that order; junction bases with no gene match: 5. The CDR3 runs to 15 residues. The CDR3 nucleotides read TGTGCCAGCAGCAAGGACAGGGAGGACACCGGGGAGCTGTTTTTT. It yields the protein CASSKDREDTGELFF. Drawing the rest from reference TRBV5-6 and TRBJ2-2, the complete variable domain is DAGVTQSPTHLIKTRGQQVTLRCSPKSGHDTVSWYQQALGQGPQFIFQYYEEEERQRGNFPDRFSGHQFPNYSSELNVNALLLGDSALYLCASSKDREDTGELFFGEGSRLTVL.

Only one count was recorded for this clone. The genes are TRBV12-3 or TRBV12-4 and TRBJ2-1, with D hard to call. This CDR3 contains 13 residues. V lost 1 base to trimming and J lost 5 bases, with 6 bases between them. This CDR3 reads CASSLGADNEQFF. The CDR3 coding sequence is TGTGCCAGCAGTTTAGGGGCAGACAATGAGCAGTTCTTC.

The CDR3 region is CASSPLSQGDREKLFF. The CDR3 nucleotides read TGTGCCAGCAGCCCCCTGAGTCAGGGGGATCGGGAAAAACTGTTTTTT. The chain uses TRBV5-6 and TRBJ1-4, with 7 bases lining up with TRBD1. CDR1 is SGHDT, CDR2 YYEEEE, per germline. Trimming removed 4 bases from V and 8 bases from J; junction bases left unmatched: 14. The CDR3 loop spans 16 amino acids.

The chain employs TRBV7-6 and TRBJ2-7; 14 positions match TRBD2. CDR1 SGHVS and CDR2 FNYEAQ come from the germline V gene. This CDR3 has 18 residues. J lost 5 bases, V lost 3 bases, and 12 bases had no gene match. CDR3 DNA: TGTGCCAGCAGCTTCTTTTCCGGGACTAGCGGGAGTGTACACGAGCAGTACTTC. Amino acid sequence: CASSFFSGTSGSVHEQYF.

The chain couples TRBV30 to TRBJ2-7, with 12 bases that match TRBD1. The CDR3 runs 14 residues. Trimming removed 2 bases from V and 6 bases from J; junction bases left unmatched: 5. Germline loops: CDR1 GTSNPN, CDR2 SVGIG (reference sequence). CDR3 DNA: TGTGCCTGGAGTATCGGGACAGGGGGCTTCGAGCAGTACTTC. Encoded protein: CAWSIGTGGFEQYF.

The chain couples TRBV19 to TRBJ2-2; TRBD2 is a possible D gene (6 bases). The CDR3 is 20 residues long. V lost 6 bases and J lost 4, with 30 bases in between. Germline-derived CDR1 and CDR2 are LNHDA and SQIVND (reference sequence). CDR3 loop: CASSNSGVWVSSYLTGELFF. The CDR3 DNA follows: TGTGCCAGTAGCAACTCGGGGGTATGGGTTTCTTCCTACCTCACCGGGGAGCTGTTTTTT.

The rearrangement links TRBV7-9 to TRBJ2-2, with D possibly being TRBD1 (6 bases). The CDR3 length is 16 residues. Germline V lookup: CDR1 SEHNR, CDR2 FQNEAQ (reference sequence). Trimming pared 1 base from V and 0 bases from J, leaving 9 bases between. The CDR3 bases are TGTGCCAGCAGCTTAGGGTCAGGGGCGAACACCGGGGAGCTGTTTTTT. Protein product: CASSLGSGANTGELFF.

V and J are TRBV19 and TRBJ1-1; the D gene is possibly TRBD1 (6 bases). V was cut by 8 bases and J by 3 bases, with 10 bases left in between. The CDR3 is 12 amino acids. In germline, CDR1 is LNHDA, CDR2 SQIVND (reference sequence). CDR3 in DNA: TGTGCCAGTGAACAGGGTTACACTGAAGCTTTCTTT. Residues: CASEQGYTEAFF.